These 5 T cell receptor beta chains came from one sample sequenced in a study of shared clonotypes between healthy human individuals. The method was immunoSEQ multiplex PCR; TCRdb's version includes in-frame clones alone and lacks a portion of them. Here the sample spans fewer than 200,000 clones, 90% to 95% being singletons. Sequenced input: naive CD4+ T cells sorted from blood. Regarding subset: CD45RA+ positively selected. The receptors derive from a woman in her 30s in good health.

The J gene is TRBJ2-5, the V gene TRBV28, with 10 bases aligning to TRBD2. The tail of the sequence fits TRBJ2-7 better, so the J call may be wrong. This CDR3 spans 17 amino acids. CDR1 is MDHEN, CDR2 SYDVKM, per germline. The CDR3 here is CASSSRFLAGETYEQYF. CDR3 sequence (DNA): TGTGCCAGCAGTTCTCGCTTTCTAGCGGGAGAAACCTACGAGCAGTACTTC.

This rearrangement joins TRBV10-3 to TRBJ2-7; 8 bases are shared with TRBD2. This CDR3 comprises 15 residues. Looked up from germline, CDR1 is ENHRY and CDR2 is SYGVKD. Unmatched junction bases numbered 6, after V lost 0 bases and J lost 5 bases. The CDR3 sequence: CAISESTGGSHEQYF. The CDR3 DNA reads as TGTGCCATCAGTGAGTCGACGGGGGGGTCCCACGAGCAGTACTTC.

The CDR3 nucleotides read TGTGCCAGCAGCCCTAGAGCAGCTGTGGCCTACGAGCAGTACTTC. Translating it yields CASSPRAAVAYEQYF. This chain links TRBV9 with TRBJ2-5; D ambiguous. The better agreement between TRBJ2-7 and the DNA end casts doubt on the J call. Germline loops: CDR1 SGDLS, CDR2 YYNGEE. This CDR3 region has 15 residues.

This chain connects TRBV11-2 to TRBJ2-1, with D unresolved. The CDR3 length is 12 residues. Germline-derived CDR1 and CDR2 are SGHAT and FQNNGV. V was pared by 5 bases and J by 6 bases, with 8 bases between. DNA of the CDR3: TGTGCCAGCAGCATCAACGGCAATGAGCAGTTCTTC. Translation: CASSINGNEQFF.

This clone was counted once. CDR3 nucleotides: TGCAGCGTAGCCGGGACTAGCCTCCGCTACGAGCAGTACTTC. Translation: CSVAGTSLRYEQYF. The rearrangement links TRBV29-1 to TRBJ2-5; 9 nucleotides line up with TRBD2. The J call could be wrong; TRBJ2-7 is a better fit for the DNA end. Per the germline V gene, CDR1 is SQVTM and CDR2 is ANQGSEA. The CDR3 contains 14 residues.